This is a list of T cell receptor beta chains from one sample in a study of early T cells in non-severe SARS-CoV-2 infection. TCRdb reprocessed the 5' RACE reads via MiXCR and lists one record per CDR3 protein. The sample yields approximately 66,000 distinct CDR3 sequences, 13% seen once. What was sequenced was whole blood. The origin of the receptors is an adult who was a healthcare worker with PCR-confirmed SARS-CoV-2 infection or an uninfected control (not recorded which). Each CDR3 is given with its conserved first and last residue. The D gene is left open where the match is weak. Clone size is not always given. Where it is, it says once, few, many or a class for expanded clones.

>TRBD2|16|NA|TRBJ2-5|TRBV7-7
TGTGCCAGCAGCTCCCGGACTAGCGGGGGGCAAGAGACCCAGTACTTC
CASSSRTSGGQETQYF
>NA|18|few|TRBJ2-7|TRBV4-3
TGCGCCAGCAGCCAAGGCCCCAGGGGGGACTTGGGGGTATACGAGCAGTACTTC
CASSQGPRGDLGVYEQYF
>TRBD1|14|many|TRBJ1-1|TRBV5-1
TGCGCCAGCAGCTCGGGACAGCAGAACACTGAAGCTTTCTTT
CASSSGQQNTEAFF
>NA|11|NA|TRBJ2-5|TRBV29-1
TGCAGCGCAAAGCCCCAAGAGACCCAGTACTTC
CSAKPQETQYF
>NA|13|NA|TRBJ2-2|TRBV2
TGTGCCAGCAGTACCAGGACAACCGGGGAGCTGTTTTTT
CASSTRTTGELFF
>TRBD1|16|many|TRBJ2-5|TRBV7-6
TGTGCCAGCAGCCGTCAGACAGGGTCCGGCCAAGAGACCCAGTACTTC
CASSRQTGSGQETQYF
>NA|13|many|TRBJ1-6|TRBV13
TGTGCCAGCAGCTTGTTAGGGACCTCACCCCTCCACTTT
CASSLLGTSPLHF
>NA|11|many|TRBJ2-1|TRBV20-1
TGCAGTGCTGGGCCAGGGGACAAGCAGTTCTTC
CSAGPGDKQFF
>NA|14|few|TRBJ2-7|TRBV15
TGTGCCACCAGCAGTGCCCACAGGGCCTACGAGCAGTACTTC
CATSSAHRAYEQYF
>NA|13|few|TRBJ2-5|TRBV18
TGTGCCAGCTCACCATTCCGGGGAGAGACCCAGTACTTC
CASSPFRGETQYF
>NA|14|NA|TRBJ1-1|TRBV18
TGTGCCAGCTCACCAGGGCGGGTGAACACTGAAGCTTTCTTT
CASSPGRVNTEAFF
>TRBD1|17|few|TRBJ1-1|TRBV18
TGTGCCAGCTCACCAGAGGGACAGGGTACGTTAGTGGGTGAAGCTTTCTTT
CASSPEGQGTLVGEAFF
>NA|13|few|TRBJ1-6|TRBV7-9
TGTGCCAGCAGCCGCGATATGAATTCACCCCTCCACTTT
CASSRDMNSPLHF
>NA|13|many|TRBJ2-4|TRBV12-3/TRBV12-4
TGTGCCAGCAGTTCGATAGGGATCGGGATTCAGTACTTC
CASSSIGIGIQYF
>NA|14|NA|TRBJ2-5|TRBV4-1
TGCGCCAGCAGCCAGGAAGGCGAATGGCAGACCCAGTACTTC
CASSQEGEWQTQYF
>NA|14|NA|TRBJ2-2|TRBV20-1
TGCAGTGCTAGCGGGGCCCTGACCACCGGGGAGCTGTTTTTT
CSASGALTTGELFF
>NA|15|NA|TRBJ1-4|TRBV4-1
TGCGCCAGCAGCTTCGGAGGGGGTAGTCGAGAAAAACTGTTTTTT
CASSFGGGSREKLFF
>TRBD1|13|many|TRBJ1-5|TRBV4-1
TGCGCCAGCAGCTCAGGGGGAAATCAGCCCCAGCATTTT
CASSSGGNQPQHF
>NA|14|NA|TRBJ1-2|TRBV2
TGTGCCAGCAGTAAGCTAGGGGTTTCCCATGGCTACACCTTC
CASSKLGVSHGYTF
>NA|15|few|TRBJ2-7|TRBV11-2
TGTGCCAGCAGCCCGGAGGGGGCGCCTAACTACGAGCAGTACTTC
CASSPEGAPNYEQYF
>NA|13|NA|TRBJ2-2|TRBV10-3
TGTGCCATCAAACTGACGAACACCGGGGAGCTGTTTTTT
CAIKLTNTGELFF
>TRBD1|13|NA|TRBJ2-7|TRBV29-1
TGCAGCGTTGAAAGGACAGGGGGCCACGAGCAGTACTTC
CSVERTGGHEQYF
>TRBD1|13|NA|TRBJ2-5|TRBV2
TGTGCCAGTACGGGACAGATCCAAGAGACCCAGTACTTC
CASTGQIQETQYF
>TRBD2|18|NA|TRBJ2-1|TRBV7-6
TGTGCCAGCAGCGTAGCGCTCCTCGGGGGGAGCTCCTACAATGAGCAGTTCTTC
CASSVALLGGSSYNEQFF
>TRBD2|16|NA|TRBJ2-2|TRBV5-1
TGCGCCAGCAGGGTCGGACTAGCGGGCGGAACCGGGGAGCTGTTTTTT
CASRVGLAGGTGELFF
>NA|13|few|TRBJ1-5|TRBV7-2
TGTGCCAGCAGCTTAGCCGTGAATCAGCCCCAGCATTTT
CASSLAVNQPQHF
>NA|15|few|TRBJ2-3|TRBV5-4
TGTGCCAGCCGCCGTGAAGGGTTTGGTACAGATACGCAGTATTTT
CASRREGFGTDTQYF
>TRBD2|15|many|TRBJ2-7|TRBV7-8
TGTGCCAGCAGCCCGTCTAGCGGGGGGGCCTACGAGCAGTACTTC
CASSPSSGGAYEQYF
>NA|14|NA|TRBJ2-1|TRBV7-6
TGTGCCAGCAGCCGCCGGGACTCAAGCACTGAGCAGTTCTTC
CASSRRDSSTEQFF
>NA|13|few|TRBJ2-1|TRBV5-1
TGCGCCAGCAGCTTTCCAGGGGCCAATGAGCAGTTCTTC
CASSFPGANEQFF